Below are 19 T cell receptor beta chains sequenced from a single sample in a study of blood T cell repertoires in COVID-19. Produced via immunoSEQ multiplex PCR; TCRdb's table is partial and in-frame only. The repertoire holds about 83,000 clones, with around 87% as singletons. The sample consisted of peripheral blood. The receptors stem from an elderly man with active or convalescent COVID-19.

The chain employs TRBV5-1 and TRBJ1-1; no clear D gene. This CDR3 is 15 amino acids long. The V gene lost 0 bases and the J gene lost 4 bases, with 13 bases spanning the gap. Germline V CDR1 and CDR2: SGHRS, YFSETQ. The CDR3 here is CASSLGSGIGTEAFF. The CDR3 DNA reads TGCGCCAGCAGCTTGGGGAGCGGGATTGGCACTGAAGCTTTCTTT.

This chain uses TRBV5-4 with TRBJ2-1; TRBD2 might be the D (7 bases). Germline CDR1 reads SGHNT; CDR2 reads YYREEE (reference sequence). V was pared by 4 bases and J by 1 base, with 15 bases between. This CDR3 is built from 16 residues. CDR3 region: CASSPRGGMSYNEQFF. In nucleotides, the CDR3 is TGTGCCAGCAGCCCGAGGGGGGGCATGTCCTACAATGAGCAGTTCTTC.

This clone showed up just once. The chain has TRBV5-1 and TRBJ2-5; maybe TRBD2 (7 bases). This CDR3 has 15 residues. Trimming left V 6 bases short and J 0 bases short, with 15 bases between. The germline V gene encodes CDR1 SGHRS and CDR2 YFSETQ. The CDR3 loop reads CASKGGGMYQETQYF. The CDR3 DNA sequence: TGCGCCAGCAAAGGGGGGGGGATGTACCAAGAGACCCAGTACTTC.

The chain couples TRBV30 to TRBJ1-4; D is possibly TRBD1 (6 bases). Germline V lookup: CDR1 GTSNPN, CDR2 SVGIG (reference sequence). Between the trimmed V and J ends, which lost 3 bases and 5 bases, there was a span of 13 bases. The CDR3 runs 14 residues. The CDR3: CAWSGGGGNEKLFF. The DNA of the CDR3 is TGTGCCTGGAGCGGAGGGGGGGGAAATGAAAAACTGTTTTTT.

The rearrangement uses TRBV18 and TRBJ2-7, with D tentatively TRBD2 (5 bases). Trimming pared 2 bases from V and 2 bases from J, leaving 13 bases between. Germline V gives CDR1 KGHSH, CDR2 LQKENI. CDR3 size: 15 residues. The CDR3 is CASSPGGSLTYEQYV. In DNA form, the CDR3 reads TGTGCCAGCTCACCAGGTGGGAGCCTCACCTACGAGCAGTACGTC.

This sequence joins TRBV9 and TRBJ2-2; 10 bases align to TRBD1. CDR3 length equals 16 residues. With V trimmed by 5 bases and J by 3 bases, 7 bases remained unmatched. Germline V gene data show CDR1 as SGDLS and CDR2 as YYNGEE. CDR3 bases: TGTGCCAGCAGTCCCGGACAGGGGGTCTACACCGGGGAGCTGTTTTTT. This gives the protein CASSPGQGVYTGELFF.

The chain couples TRBV2 to TRBJ1-3, with D tentatively TRBD1 (5 bases). The CDR3 extends over 14 amino acids. Looked up from germline, CDR1 is SNHLY and CDR2 is FYNNEI. Trimming removed 8 bases from V and 0 bases from J, with 11 bases in between. The CDR3 nucleotides read TGTGCCAGCGGTTATAGGGGCTCTGGAAACACCATATATTTT. Translated, it gives CASGYRGSGNTIYF. The variable domain in full, completed from reference TRBV2 and TRBJ1-3, reads EPEVTQTPSHQVTQMGQEVILRCVPISNHLYFYWYRQILGQKVEFLVSFYNNEISEKSEIFDDQFSVERPDGSNFTLKIRSTKLEDSAMYFCASGYRGSGNTIYFGEGSWLTVV.

This chain joins TRBV28 and TRBJ1-2, with 8 bases identical to TRBD1. J was trimmed by 8 bases and V by 7 bases; bases with no gene match: 9. The CDR3 extends over 13 amino acids. From germline, CDR1 is MDHEN and CDR2 SYDVKM. CDR3: CASTQQGVGGYTF. As DNA, the CDR3 is TGTGCCAGCACCCAACAGGGGGTGGGAGGCTACACCTTC.

This chain links TRBV11-2 with TRBJ1-4; 7 nucleotides agree with TRBD1. The CDR3 loop spans 14 amino acids. Germline V lookup: CDR1 SGHAT, CDR2 FQNNGV. V gave up 4 bases and J gave up 7 bases; unmatched junction bases: 6. The CDR3 bases are TGTGCCAGCAGCTCAACAGGGGTGGCTGAAAAACTGTTTTTT. The encoded protein is CASSSTGVAEKLFF.

This sequence joins TRBV9 and TRBJ1-2; D perhaps matches TRBD1 (5 bases). The V gene lost 2 bases and the J gene lost 8 bases, with 13 bases spanning the gap. The germline CDR1 and CDR2 sequences are SGDLS and YYNGEE. The CDR3 length is 13 residues. The CDR3 sequence: CASSVFRDGGYTF. The CDR3 DNA sequence: TGTGCCAGCAGCGTCTTCAGGGATGGAGGCTACACCTTC. Looking up the rest from reference TRBV9 and TRBJ1-2 gives the full variable domain: DSGVTQTPKHLITATGQRVTLRCSPRSGDLSVYWYQQSLDQGLQFLIQYYNGEERAKGNILERFSAQQFPDLHSELNLSSLELGDSALYFCASSVFRDGGYTFGSGTRLTVV.

The chain links TRBV9 to TRBJ1-2, with D perhaps TRBD1 (5 bases). Germline CDR1 and CDR2: SGDLS and YYNGEE. The CDR3 length is 16 residues. The V gene lost 4 bases and the J gene lost 4 bases, with 20 bases spanning the gap. The CDR3 protein is CASSTSPEGTSYGYTF. CDR3 DNA sequence: TGTGCCAGCAGCACTTCCCCGGAGGGGACGAGCTATGGCTACACCTTC.

The chain uses TRBV5-4 and TRBJ2-3; D unresolved. Looked up from germline, CDR1 is SGHNT and CDR2 is YYREEE (reference sequence). The CDR3 runs to 13 residues. With 4 bases removed from V and 1 base from J, the gap between germline ends came to 7 bases. The CDR3 DNA sequence: TGTGCCAGCAGCCTGATAGGCACAGATACGCAGTATTTT. It yields the protein CASSLIGTDTQYF.

V gene TRBV5-1 combines with J gene TRBJ2-7, with 7 bases identical to TRBD2. The CDR3 covers 15 residues. Germline lookup yields CDR1 SGHRS and CDR2 YFSETQ. With V trimmed by 0 bases and J by 0 bases, 3 bases remained unmatched. CDR3 coding DNA: TGCGCCAGCAGCTTGGCTAGCGGAAGCTCCTACGAGCAGTACGTC. It yields the protein CASSLASGSSYEQYV.

This clone occurred once. This chain joins TRBV4-2 and TRBJ2-1, with 8 bases that match TRBD2. This CDR3 has 16 amino acids. Germline lookup yields CDR1 LGHNA and CDR2 YNFKEQ. J lost 6 bases, V lost 0 bases, and 7 bases had no gene match. CDR3 protein: CASSQDLAGGANEQFF. In nucleotides, the CDR3 is TGTGCCAGCAGCCAAGATTTGGCGGGGGGTGCCAATGAGCAGTTCTTC.

The CDR3 bases are TGTGCCAGCCTTAGGCCCTTCGGGGTTCAGCCCCAGCATTTT. This codes for CASLRPFGVQPQHF. The V gene is TRBV5-8, the J gene TRBJ1-5, with D uncertain. Germline CDR1 SGHTS, CDR2 YDEGEE. Trimming left V 7 bases short and J 6 bases short, with 17 bases between. CDR3 length: 14 residues.

The rearrangement links TRBV7-8 to TRBJ1-1, with D perhaps matching TRBD1 (6 bases). In germline, CDR1 is SGHVS, CDR2 FQNEAQ. This CDR3 region has 16 residues. With 3 bases removed from V and 0 bases from J, the gap between germline ends came to 14 bases. The CDR3 sequence: CASSFKGGAMNTEAFF. The CDR3 DNA reads TGTGCCAGCAGCTTTAAAGGGGGGGCCATGAACACTGAAGCTTTCTTT.

Notes on this clone: The same CDR3 also results from other DNA sequences found in this sample. The chain couples TRBV27 to TRBJ2-1, with 11 bases matching TRBD2. Trimming at V came to 4 bases and at J to 1 base, leaving 3 bases not matched to a gene. From germline, CDR1 is MNHEY and CDR2 SMNVEV (reference sequence). The CDR3 runs 16 residues. CDR3 coding DNA: TGTGCCAGCAGTTCCTTAGCGGGAGGGTCCTACAATGAGCAGTTCTTC. This encodes CASSSLAGGSYNEQFF.

V is TRBV18 and J is TRBJ1-1; D not resolved. Per germline, CDR1 KGHSH and CDR2 LQKENI. The CDR3 has 13 amino acids. Trimming shortened V by 6 bases and J by 5 bases, and 13 bases separated the two germline ends. The CDR3 nucleotides read TGTGCCAGCTCTCAGGTGGGGAGGACTGAAGCTTTCTTT. Encoded protein: CASSQVGRTEAFF.

With regard to this clone: The DNA is left out, because the CDR3 cannot be placed on it with certainty; the CDR3 is given as TCRdb lists it. V gene TRBV3-1 (or the pseudogene TRBV3-2) combines with J gene TRBJ2-5; the table's D call TRBD1 went unverified against the DNA. Inclusive of both ends, the CDR3 amounts to 16 amino acids. Germline V CDR1 and CDR2: LGHDT, YNNKEL (reference sequence). CDR3 protein: CASSPTGQGFLETQYF.